The 23 T cell receptor beta chains listed next were all sequenced from one sample in a study of cytotoxic CD8 clonotypes in ibrutinib-treated CLL. Method: immunoSEQ multiplex PCR; TCRdb's copy keeps in-frame clones and lacks some. The sample lists approximately 330,000 clones, 80% seen once, with 6.5% to 8.5% in the top ten. The specimen was PBMCs, collected before ibrutinib treatment. The receptors stem from a human donor with chronic lymphocytic leukemia.

V gene TRBV27 combines with J gene TRBJ2-7; D is possibly TRBD1 or TRBD2 (5 bases each). The CDR3 is made up of 15 amino acids. V was clipped by 6 bases and J by 3 bases, with 18 bases between them. Germline CDR1 MNHEY, CDR2 SMNVEV (reference sequence). This CDR3 is CASRGDQYYNYEQYF. Here the CDR3 DNA reads TGTGCCAGCAGGGGGGACCAATACTACAACTACGAGCAGTACTTC.

The chain uses TRBV18 and TRBJ2-1; D call uncertain. The CDR3 spans 16 residues. The germline V and J ends were trimmed by 3 bases and 0 bases, with 12 bases remaining between them. The germline gives CDR1 KGHSH, CDR2 LQKENI. CDR3 bases: TGTGCCAGCTCACCGCCCTCTTCCCACTCCTACAATGAGCAGTTCTTC. Encoded protein: CASSPPSSHSYNEQFF.

J is TRBJ2-7 and V is TRBV6-1; 11 nucleotides line up with TRBD2. Germline assignment: CDR1 MNHNS and CDR2 SASEGT. V shed 2 bases and J 4 bases; nucleotides not matched to a gene: 22. The CDR3 spans 21 residues. CDR3 coding DNA: TGTGCCAGCAGTGAAAGGGTAACTAGCGGGAGCGCGACGAGCCTTCTTTACGAGCAGTACTTC. It specifies CASSERVTSGSATSLLYEQYF.

The chain couples TRBV7-6 to TRBJ2-1; 9 bases match TRBD1. CDR3 length equals 15 residues. The ends lost 3 bases at V and 9 bases at J; junction bases unmatched: 9. CDR1 is SGHVS, CDR2 FNYEAQ, per germline. CDR3 sequence (DNA): TGTGCCAGCAGCTTGTTACAGGGGGCGGGCTTTGAGCAGTTCTTC. Translation gives CASSLLQGAGFEQFF.

This clone was picked up a small number of times. The CDR3 sequence is CASTETANTGELFF. For the CDR3, the DNA is TGTGCCAGCACCGAGACAGCGAACACCGGGGAGCTGTTTTTT. V usage is TRBV6-5 and J usage is TRBJ2-2; D is possibly TRBD1 (5 bases). The V gene lost 7 bases and the J gene lost 0 bases, with 9 bases spanning the gap. Looked up from germline, CDR1 is MNHEY and CDR2 is SVGAGI. The CDR3 sequence is 14 residues long.

The chain couples TRBV15 to TRBJ1-4, with D perhaps matching TRBD1 (5 bases). Between the trimmed V and J ends, which lost 0 bases and 4 bases, there was a span of 12 bases. Germline CDR1 is LNHNV and CDR2 is YYDKDF (reference sequence). This CDR3 has 16 amino acids. CDR3 sequence reads: CATSRDYRDFNEKLFF. The CDR3 DNA reads as TGTGCCACCAGCAGAGACTACCGGGACTTTAATGAAAAACTGTTTTTT.

J is TRBJ1-5 and V is TRBV28; 7 bases match TRBD1. V trimming: 2 bases; J trimming: 7 bases; junction bases outside the gene matches: 2. This CDR3 is 13 amino acids long. Germline CDR1 MDHEN, CDR2 SYDVKM. CDR3 sequence (DNA): TGTGCCAGCAGTTTACAGGGGGAACAGCCCCAGCATTTT. Translating gives CASSLQGEQPQHF.

The gene calls are TRBV19 and TRBJ1-4; D uncertain. V lost 3 bases, J lost 5 bases, and 10 bases lay in between. Germline CDR1 and CDR2: LNHDA and SQIVND (reference sequence). The CDR3 is 14 residues long. CDR3 sequence (DNA): TGTGCCAGTAGTATTTGGGTAACGAATGAAAAACTGTTTTTT. Amino acids: CASSIWVTNEKLFF.

This clone was recorded once. The V call is TRBV6-1, the J call TRBJ1-2, with D perhaps matching TRBD1 (5 bases). Trimming left V 10 bases short and J 1 base short, with 13 bases between. This CDR3 comprises 13 residues. The V gene's germline CDR1 is MNHNS and CDR2 SASEGT. The DNA of the CDR3 is TGTGCCACGGGGGTCCTCCTTAACTATGGCTACACCTTC. This gives the protein CATGVLLNYGYTF.

The chain combines TRBV30 with TRBJ2-3, with 8 bases aligning to TRBD2. The CDR3 spans 15 residues. The germline V gene encodes CDR1 GTSNPN and CDR2 SVGIG (reference sequence). J lost 6 bases, V lost 0 bases, and 8 bases had no gene match. The CDR3 DNA is TGTGCCTGGAGTGTAAGATTAGCGGGATTGGATACGCAGTATTTT. The encoded protein is CAWSVRLAGLDTQYF.

The chain links TRBV9 to TRBJ2-3; D possibly corresponds to TRBD1 (6 bases). CDR1 is SGDLS and CDR2 is YYNGEE in the germline V gene. The V gene lost 0 bases and the J gene lost 0 bases, with 14 bases spanning the gap. This CDR3 is 17 amino acids long. CDR3: CASSVESGQPSTDTQYF. DNA of the CDR3: TGTGCCAGCAGCGTAGAATCTGGACAGCCTAGCACAGATACGCAGTATTTT.

The CDR3 DNA sequence: TGTGCCAGCAGCTCCCGACTAGCGGGAGGAGTATCCTACAATGAGCAGTTCTTC. Its translation is CASSSRLAGGVSYNEQFF. This chain joins TRBV5-5 and TRBJ2-1, with 13 nucleotides matching TRBD2. With 3 bases clipped from V and 1 base from J, the junction kept 7 bases outside the gene matches. This CDR3 spans 18 amino acids. The germline gives CDR1 SGHKS, CDR2 YYEKEE (reference sequence).

J is TRBJ2-5 and V is TRBV19, with D perhaps TRBD1 (5 bases). CDR1 and CDR2 from the germline V gene are LNHDA and SQIVND (reference sequence). The CDR3 spans 15 residues. V lost 5 bases, J lost 4 bases, and 17 bases lay in between. The CDR3 bases are TGTGCCAGTAGTCAATTCAGGGTTTTGGGAGAGACCCAGTACTTC. Translated, it gives CASSQFRVLGETQYF.

The chain couples TRBV23-1 to TRBJ2-5; the D is unclear. TRBV23-1 has ORF status, its function being uncertain. Trimming stripped 2 bases from V and 5 bases from J, with 6 bases between. The CDR3 contains 12 residues. The CDR3 here is CASSQVRETQYF. DNA of the CDR3: TGCGCCAGCAGTCAAGTAAGGGAGACCCAGTACTTC.

The DNA for the CDR3 is TGTGCCAGCAGTTCCCCTCACTCGGGCTATAGCACAGATACGCAGTATTTT. As protein: CASSSPHSGYSTDTQYF. V and J are TRBV27 and TRBJ2-3, with D hard to call. The CDR3 totals 17 residues. The germline CDR1 and CDR2 sequences are MNHEY and SMNVEV (reference sequence). The V and J ends lost 4 bases and 0 bases respectively, with 17 bases between them.

The rearrangement links TRBV11-2 to TRBJ2-3; unclear D gene. Per the germline V gene, CDR1 is SGHAT and CDR2 is FQNNGV. The ends were cut back, 4 bases at V and 3 bases at J, with 2 bases in the middle. The CDR3 spans 11 residues. The CDR3 sequence: CASSYTDTQYF. The CDR3 coding sequence is TGTGCCAGCAGCTATACAGATACGCAGTATTTT.

The chain uses TRBV19 and TRBJ2-1; no clear D. Germline loops: CDR1 LNHDA, CDR2 SQIVND (reference sequence). CDR3 size: 13 residues. V was clipped by 3 bases and J by 2 bases, with 5 bases between them. The CDR3 here is CASSMPAYNEQFF. The CDR3 nucleotides read TGTGCCAGTAGTATGCCCGCCTACAATGAGCAGTTCTTC.

The rearrangement joins TRBV18 to TRBJ1-1, with TRBD1 as a possible D gene (5 bases). Germline assignment: CDR1 KGHSH and CDR2 LQKENI. The CDR3 runs to 13 residues. V lost 6 bases and J lost 2, with 10 bases in between. As DNA, the CDR3 is TGTGCCAGCTCGTCTACAGGAAACACTGAAGCTTTCTTT. Amino acids: CASSSTGNTEAFF.

The chain uses TRBV4-1 and TRBJ1-2; 9 nucleotides line up with TRBD1. CDR3 length equals 15 residues. The germline V gene encodes CDR1 MGHRA and CDR2 YSYEKL. V lost 3 bases, J lost 2 bases, and 4 bases stayed unmatched. The CDR3 sequence: CASSQSDRGNYGYTF. In DNA form, the CDR3 reads TGCGCCAGCAGCCAGTCGGACAGGGGAAACTATGGCTACACCTTC.

The rearrangement joins TRBV9 to TRBJ2-5; D not certain. V was cut by 0 bases and J by 5 bases, with 8 bases left in between. Germline V gene data show CDR1 as SGDLS and CDR2 as YYNGEE. The CDR3 sequence is 13 residues long. CDR3 sequence reads: CASSVGGWETQYF. DNA of the CDR3: TGTGCCAGCAGCGTAGGGGGTTGGGAGACCCAGTACTTC. Full variable domain (missing parts from reference TRBV9 and TRBJ2-5): DSGVTQTPKHLITATGQRVTLRCSPRSGDLSVYWYQQSLDQGLQFLIQYYNGEERAKGNILERFSAQQFPDLHSELNLSSLELGDSALYFCASSVGGWETQYFGPGTRLLVL.

The CDR3: CASSGTGDGKNIQYF. CDR3 nucleotides: TGTGCCAGCAGCGGGACAGGGGACGGCAAAAACATTCAGTACTTC. The chain uses TRBV9 and TRBJ2-4; 9 nucleotides align to TRBD1. The CDR3 totals 15 residues. Germline lookup yields CDR1 SGDLS and CDR2 YYNGEE. J lost 3 bases, V lost 3 bases, and 4 bases had no gene match.

This chain joins TRBV6-1 and TRBJ2-7; TRBD2 might be the D (5 bases). The ends were cut back, 2 bases at V and 3 bases at J, with 14 bases in the middle. The CDR3 extends over 15 amino acids. Germline assignment: CDR1 MNHNS and CDR2 SASEGT. CDR3 sequence reads: CASSELSGPFYEQYF. CDR3 sequence (DNA): TGTGCCAGCAGTGAACTAAGCGGTCCCTTCTACGAGCAGTACTTC.

This rearrangement joins TRBV7-2 to TRBJ2-1; D remains ambiguous. CDR3 size: 14 residues. CDR1 and CDR2 from the germline V gene are SGHTA and FQGNSA. V lost 2 bases and J 7 bases, leaving 12 bases between the germline ends. The chain's CDR3 is CASSLIRRENEQFF. CDR3 DNA: TGTGCCAGCAGCTTAATCCGTAGAGAAAATGAGCAGTTCTTC. The complete variable domain, with remaining parts taken from reference TRBV7-2 and TRBJ2-1, reads GAGVSQSPSNKVTEKGKDVELRCDPISGHTALYWYRQSLGQGLEFLIYFQGNSAPDKSGLPSDRFSAERTGGSVSTLTIQRTQQEDSAVYLCASSLIRRENEQFFGPGTRLTVL.